This T cell receptor (beta chain) comes out of a study of response to subunit inactivated influenza vaccine. Regarding the study as a whole: That few new T cells are recruited by each seasonal influenza vaccination was the authors' suggestion.

The CDR3 is made up of 14 amino acids. J lost 9 bases, V lost 1 base, and 5 bases had no gene match. To note about this clonotype: Its antigen is unknown.

TCRdb passed the RT-PCR reads through MiXCR, listing each CDR3 protein once. The data contain about 240,000 distinct CDR3 sequences, over 9% of them seen just once; the ten biggest clones take up about 8%. The sequence was obtained from a man over 45 who received an inactivated influenza vaccine. Sequencing was performed on non-naive T cells sorted from PBMCs, taken 14 days before vaccination. The chain links TRBV12-3 or TRBV12-4 to TRBJ2-1; 8 nucleotides agree with TRBD1. CDR3 DNA sequence: TGTGCCAGCAGTTTAGATAGGACAGGGAGTGAGCAGTTCTTC. Residues: CASSLDRTGSEQFF.